One sample yielded the 30 T cell receptor beta chains listed below, sequenced in a study of shared clonotypes between healthy human individuals. TCRdb's copy holds only in-frame clones and misses some; the assay was immunoSEQ multiplex PCR. In the table there are over 850,000 clones, around 78% of which are singletons. The specimen was memory CD4+ T cells from PBMCs. Subset indicated: CD45RA-negative fraction. The receptors derive from a man between 18 and 35 years old in good health. Some clones in this sample may be carry-over from other donors' samples.

Only a few counts were recorded for this clone. This chain joins TRBV27 and TRBJ1-1; D possibly corresponds to TRBD1 (5 bases). The CDR3 contains 13 residues. V lost 1 base to trimming and J lost 3 bases, with 6 bases between them. CDR1 is MNHEY and CDR2 is SMNVEV in the germline V gene (reference sequence). CDR3 sequence: CASSLLGDTEAFF. CDR3 nucleotides: TGTGCCAGCAGTTTATTAGGGGACACTGAAGCTTTCTTT.

This chain joins TRBV18 and TRBJ1-5; TRBD1 is a possible D gene (6 bases). V lost 2 bases, J lost 9 bases, and 14 bases lay in between. The CDR3 length is 14 residues. Germline-derived CDR1 and CDR2 are KGHSH and LQKENI. The CDR3 loop is CASSPGGEGRPQHF. CDR3 nucleotide sequence: TGTGCCAGCTCACCAGGGGGCGAGGGGCGGCCCCAGCATTTT. Filled out from reference TRBV18 and TRBJ1-5, the complete variable domain reads NAGVMQNPRHLVRRRGQEARLRCSPMKGHSHVYWYRQLPEEGLKFMVYLQKENIIDESGMPKERFSAEFPKEGPSILRIQQVVRGDSAAYFCASSPGGEGRPQHFGDGTRLSIL.

The chain uses TRBV10-3 and TRBJ2-3; TRBD2 matches 11 bases. Trimming took 4 bases from V and 4 from J; bases not matched to a gene: 7. Germline V lookup: CDR1 ENHRY, CDR2 SYGVKD. The CDR3 extends over 16 amino acids. The CDR3 DNA reads TGTGCCATCAGTGGCATTAGCGGGAGGGCCTCAGATACGCAGTATTTT. The encoded protein is CAISGISGRASDTQYF.

This CDR3 is CASSLFGDRNQPQHF. CDR3 DNA sequence: TGCGCCAGCAGCTTGTTCGGGGACAGGAATCAGCCCCAGCATTTT. The V call is TRBV5-1, the J call TRBJ1-5; 8 bases are shared with TRBD1. The CDR3 totals 15 residues. J gave up 4 bases and V 1 base, and 4 bases lay outside the gene matches. Germline V gene sequence: CDR1 SGHRS, CDR2 YFSETQ. The full variable domain, its missing parts supplied by reference TRBV5-1 and TRBJ1-5, is KAGVTQTPRYLIKTRGQQVTLSCSPISGHRSVSWYQQTPGQGLQFLFEYFSETQRNKGNFPGRFSGRQFSNSRSEMNVSTLELGDSALYLCASSLFGDRNQPQHFGDGTRLSIL.

This rearrangement joins TRBV5-4 to TRBJ1-2; 10 bases agree with TRBD1. V was clipped by 1 base and J by 7 bases; unmatched bases: 10. Germline V CDR1 and CDR2: SGHNT, YYREEE (reference sequence). The CDR3 covers 16 residues. In nucleotides, the CDR3 is TGTGCCAGCAGCTTGCCAGACAGGGGGCTTTCGGGTGGCTACACCTTC. Residues: CASSLPDRGLSGGYTF.

The count of this clone is one. The chain carries TRBV2 and TRBJ2-2; tentative D call: TRBD2 (6 bases). CDR3 size: 15 residues. Germline-derived CDR1 and CDR2 are SNHLY and FYNNEI. V was cut by 6 bases and J by 0 bases, with 11 bases left in between. CDR3 amino acids: CASRVTRANTGELFF. In DNA form, the CDR3 reads TGTGCCAGCAGAGTGACTAGGGCGAACACCGGGGAGCTGTTTTTT.

This clone was observed a few times. The sample carries other DNA sequences with the same CDR3. This CDR3 is CASSGAYEQYF. As DNA, the CDR3 is TGTGCCAGCAGTGGGGCCTACGAGCAGTACTTC. The chain carries TRBV2 and TRBJ2-7, with D unresolved. This CDR3 contains 11 residues. Germline CDR1 SNHLY, CDR2 FYNNEI. Trimming took off 4 bases at V and 2 bases at J, with 3 bases between the two ends.

This rearrangement joins TRBV6-5 to TRBJ1-5; D remains unclear. The germline V gene has CDR1 MNHEY and CDR2 SVGAGI. The CDR3 is 14 amino acids. V lost 2 bases and J 0 bases, leaving 5 bases between the germline ends. The CDR3 reads CASSYTYSNQPQHF. The CDR3 nucleotides are TGTGCCAGCAGTTACACCTATAGCAATCAGCCCCAGCATTTT.

The rearrangement uses TRBV6-6 and TRBJ2-7; tentative D call: TRBD1 (6 bases). There are 13 residues in the CDR3. Germline V gene sequence: CDR1 MNHNY, CDR2 SVGAGI (reference sequence). With 5 bases removed from V and 0 bases from J, the gap between germline ends came to 8 bases. CDR3 sequence (DNA): TGTGCCAGCAGTCAGGGGAACTCCTACGAGCAGTACTTC. Amino acid sequence: CASSQGNSYEQYF.

The chain is built from TRBV29-1 and TRBJ2-7, with D unclear. This CDR3 region has 12 residues. Trimming pared 0 bases from V and 0 bases from J, leaving 3 bases between. CDR1 and CDR2 from the germline V gene are SQVTM and ANQGSEA. CDR3 protein: CSVEEGSYEQYF. The CDR3 region has the DNA TGCAGCGTTGAAGAGGGCTCCTACGAGCAGTACTTC.

A word on this clone: The sample contains more than one DNA sequence encoding this CDR3. The chain has TRBV7-6 and TRBJ2-1; D perhaps matches TRBD2 (6 bases). Germline assignment: CDR1 SGHVS and CDR2 FNYEAQ. The germline V and J ends were trimmed by 5 bases and 4 bases, with 12 bases remaining between them. The CDR3 length is 14 residues. The DNA for the CDR3 is TGTGCCAGCAGCCCCCGGGACTCTTACAATGAGCAGTTCTTC. This codes for CASSPRDSYNEQFF.

The chain couples TRBV27 to TRBJ2-7; D gene uncertain. The CDR3 has 16 amino acids. Germline loops: CDR1 MNHEY, CDR2 SMNVEV (reference sequence). With 0 bases removed from V and 2 bases from J, the gap between germline ends came to 14 bases. The CDR3 sequence is CASSLSFRATTYEQYF. The DNA of the CDR3 is TGTGCCAGCAGTTTATCGTTTCGAGCGACAACCTACGAGCAGTACTTC.

This sequence joins TRBV14 and TRBJ1-2; perhaps TRBD1 as D (6 bases). Between the trimmed V and J ends, which lost 4 bases and 0 bases, there was a span of 15 bases. The CDR3 extends over 16 amino acids. Germline CDR1 is SGHDN and CDR2 is FVKESK. The CDR3 loop is CASSPAGALANYGYTF. As DNA, the CDR3 is TGTGCCAGCAGCCCCGCGGGGGCGTTGGCTAACTATGGCTACACCTTC. Based on the CDR3 plus reference TRBV14 and TRBJ1-2, the full variable domain is EAGVTQFPSHSVIEKGQTVTLRCDPISGHDNLYWYRRVMGKEIKFLLHFVKESKQDESGMPNNRFLAERTGGTYSTLKVQPAELEDSGVYFCASSPAGALANYGYTFGSGTRLTVV.

The chain joins TRBV5-6 to TRBJ2-3; D is perhaps TRBD2 (5 bases). Trimming shortened V by 4 bases and J by 5 bases, and 5 bases separated the two germline ends. The CDR3 has 11 residues. CDR1 is SGHDT and CDR2 is YYEEEE in the germline V gene. The CDR3 region is CASSRGDTQYF. For the CDR3, the DNA is TGTGCCAGCAGCCGGGGAGATACGCAGTATTTT.

The J gene is TRBJ2-7, the V gene TRBV7-8; D is undetermined. Germline V gives CDR1 SGHVS, CDR2 FQNEAQ. The CDR3 extends over 11 amino acids. V lost 6 bases, J lost 5 bases, and 8 bases lay in between. The CDR3 spells CASRGEDEQYF. DNA for the CDR3: TGTGCCAGCAGGGGCGAGGACGAGCAGTACTTC.

The rearrangement uses TRBV18 and TRBJ1-2; D might be TRBD1 (6 bases). Germline CDR1 KGHSH, CDR2 LQKENI. Trimming stripped 6 bases from V and 0 bases from J, with 11 bases between. This CDR3 region has 14 residues. CDR3 region: CASSAGHTNYGYTF. For the CDR3, the DNA is TGTGCCAGCTCCGCGGGACACACTAACTATGGCTACACCTTC.

This chain connects TRBV5-1 to TRBJ2-3; TRBD2 matches 7 bases. Germline assignment: CDR1 SGHRS and CDR2 YFSETQ. This CDR3 comprises 16 residues. Unmatched junction bases numbered 12, after V lost 4 bases and J lost 4 bases. The CDR3 nucleotides read TGCGCCAGCAGCGTCCTAGCGGAGGGAGGGGCAGATACGCAGTATTTT. It is translated as CASSVLAEGGADTQYF.

V usage is TRBV9 and J usage is TRBJ1-4; 7 bases are shared with TRBD1. The CDR3 runs to 14 residues. Per the germline V gene, CDR1 is SGDLS and CDR2 is YYNGEE. V shed 2 bases, J shed 7 bases, and the junction held 5 bases outside the gene matches. The DNA of the CDR3 is TGTGCCAGCAGCGTCACAGGGGACGGTGAAAAACTGTTTTTT. Its translation is CASSVTGDGEKLFF.

This CDR3 is CASLRTGGNTEAFF. The CDR3 DNA is TGTGCCAGCCTCCGGACAGGGGGGAACACTGAAGCTTTCTTT. This chain uses TRBV6-5 with TRBJ1-1; 10 nucleotides match TRBD1. The V gene end was trimmed by 8 bases and the J gene end by 1 base; junction bases not matched to a gene: 4. Looked up from germline, CDR1 is MNHEY and CDR2 is SVGAGI. The length of the CDR3 is 14 residues.

This clone was picked up a small number of times. The V call is TRBV27, the J call TRBJ2-2; D not resolved. The V and J ends lost 5 bases and 7 bases respectively, with 8 bases between them. The germline V gene encodes CDR1 MNHEY and CDR2 SMNVEV (reference sequence). The CDR3 spans 12 residues. This chain's CDR3 is CASSLINGELFF. The CDR3 DNA follows: TGTGCCAGCAGTCTCATCAACGGGGAGCTGTTTTTT.

The chain is built from TRBV28 and TRBJ1-5; 9 nucleotides line up with TRBD1. The V gene end was trimmed by 7 bases and the J gene end by 5 bases; junction bases not matched to a gene: 3. CDR1 is MDHEN and CDR2 is SYDVKM in the germline V gene. The CDR3 totals 13 residues. DNA for the CDR3: TGTGCCAGCAAAGACAGGGGGTATCAGCCCCAGCATTTT. It encodes CASKDRGYQPQHF.

Note on this clone: Other DNA sequences from this sample encode an identical CDR3 as well. J is TRBJ2-1 and V is TRBV9, with a possible D match to TRBD1 (5 bases). This CDR3 spans 14 amino acids. Germline V gives CDR1 SGDLS, CDR2 YYNGEE. The V end lost 0 bases, the J end lost 4 bases, and 8 bases lay between the germline ends. The CDR3 nucleotides are TGTGCCAGCAGCGTAGCTGGACATTACAATGAGCAGTTCTTC. This sequence encodes CASSVAGHYNEQFF.

This clone occurred once. Distinct nucleotide sequences in the sample also encode this CDR3. The chain carries TRBV7-2 and TRBJ2-7; D is possibly TRBD2 (6 bases). The CDR3 loop spans 14 amino acids. Germline values: CDR1 SGHTA, CDR2 FQGNSA. V shed 5 bases and J shed 0 bases, with 11 bases lying between them. The CDR3: CASSRDSSSYEQYF. CDR3 DNA: TGTGCCAGCAGCCGGGACTCTAGCTCCTACGAGCAGTACTTC.

The V and J genes are TRBV19 and TRBJ2-1, with 8 bases lining up with TRBD2. Germline V gene lookup returns CDR1 LNHDA and CDR2 SQIVND (reference sequence). Trimming took 5 bases from V and 5 from J; bases not matched to a gene: 8. CDR3 length: 15 residues. CDR3 nucleotide sequence: TGTGCCAGTAGTGAATACGGGAGGGCTAACAATGAGCAGTTCTTC. Protein: CASSEYGRANNEQFF.

The sample holds many counts of this clone. The chain combines TRBV5-1 with TRBJ2-5; D unclear. The V gene's germline CDR1 is SGHRS and CDR2 YFSETQ. Trimming pared 0 bases from V and 4 bases from J, leaving 16 bases between. The CDR3 spans 16 residues. The CDR3 bases are TGCGCCAGCAGCTTGGGGACCAGGTTGTCTGGAGAGACCCAGTACTTC. Protein sequence: CASSLGTRLSGETQYF.

This clone came up once. This rearrangement joins TRBV6-6 to TRBJ2-1, with D tentatively TRBD1 (6 bases). Trimming shortened V by 5 bases and J by 0 bases, and 14 bases separated the two germline ends. This CDR3 has 16 amino acids. CDR1 and CDR2 (germline): MNHNY, SVGAGI (reference sequence). The DNA for the CDR3 is TGTGCCAGCAGTCCGCCGGGACAAAGCTCCTACAATGAGCAGTTCTTC. Translating it yields CASSPPGQSSYNEQFF.

The CDR3 coding sequence is TGTGCCAGCAGTTACAGACAGGGGACCTACGAGCAGTACTTC. It translates to CASSYRQGTYEQYF. The chain carries TRBV28 and TRBJ2-7, with TRBD1 identical over 8 bases. Per germline, CDR1 MDHEN and CDR2 SYDVKM. This CDR3 is built from 14 residues. With 4 bases clipped from V and 2 bases from J, the junction kept 4 bases outside the gene matches.

The count of this clone is one. The chain is built from TRBV7-2 and TRBJ2-3; D is possibly TRBD1 (6 bases). CDR3 length equals 13 residues. With 8 bases removed from V and 4 bases from J, the gap between germline ends came to 13 bases. CDR1 and CDR2 from the germline V gene are SGHTA and FQGNSA. The CDR3 sequence: CASGTRGADTQYF. The CDR3 DNA is TGTGCCAGCGGAACCAGGGGCGCAGATACGCAGTATTTT.

The sample holds one count of this clone. The CDR3 loop is CASSLARPGVGYGYTF. The CDR3 nucleotides read TGCGCCAGCAGCTTGGCAAGGCCAGGGGTAGGCTATGGCTACACCTTC. The chain has TRBV5-1 and TRBJ1-2, with D tentatively TRBD1 (6 bases). Germline-derived CDR1 and CDR2 are SGHRS and YFSETQ. The germline V and J ends were trimmed by 0 bases and 4 bases, with 16 bases remaining between them. The CDR3 consists of 16 residues.

The gene calls are TRBV10-2 and TRBJ2-2; 9 nucleotides line up with TRBD1. The CDR3 is made up of 16 amino acids. Germline CDR1 reads WSHSY; CDR2 reads SAAADI. The V segment lost 7 bases and the J segment 4 bases; nucleotides outside the gene matches: 10. CDR3 residues: CASKIQGAASTGELFF. The CDR3 DNA is TGCGCCAGCAAAATACAGGGGGCGGCTTCCACCGGGGAGCTGTTTTTT.